A selection of T cell receptor beta chains follows, all from one sample in a study of blood T cell repertoires in COVID-19. Using immunoSEQ multiplex PCR, the repertoire was profiled, and TCRdb retains in-frame clones only, with some absent. The table has 45,000 to 65,000 clones, roughly four fifths seen once. The sequenced sample was peripheral blood. These receptor sequences come from a woman aged 80 or over with COVID-19, enrolled during active disease. The CDR3 runs from the conserved cysteine through the conserved F or W. The D gene is left open where the match is weak. Rows give clone size only sometimes, using once, few, many, or a class for an expanded clone.

d_call clone_size j_call v_call cdr3_length cdr3_aa cdr3_nt
- - TRBJ2-7 TRBV14 16 CASSQVRADSRYEQYF TGTGCCAGCAGCCAAGTCCGAGCGGACTCCCGCTACGAGCAGTACTTC
- - TRBJ1-1 TRBV18 16 CASSPLPPGRDTEAFF TGTGCCAGCTCACCACTGCCCCCAGGGAGGGATACTGAAGCTTTCTTT
- - TRBJ2-3 TRBV11-2 14 CASSLGSLPDTQYF TGTGCCAGCAGCTTAGGCTCCCTACCAGATACGCAGTATTTT
- - TRBJ2-4 TRBV5-8 14 CASNLDRQKNIQYF TGTGCCAGCAACCTCGACAGGCAGAAAAACATTCAGTACTTC
- - TRBJ2-1 TRBV19 14 CARRPNQGYNEQFF TGTGCCAGGCGCCCCAACCAGGGTTACAATGAGCAGTTCTTC
- - TRBJ2-7 TRBV14 15 CASSHRDFYSYEQYF TGTGCCAGCAGCCACAGGGATTTCTACTCCTACGAGCAGTACTTC
TRBD2 - TRBJ2-7 TRBV10-3 12 CAIRRGAGEQYF TGTGCCATCAGGCGGGGGGCTGGGGAGCAGTACTTC
TRBD2 - TRBJ2-1 TRBV12-5 16 CASGLVQGGSGNEQFF TGTGCTAGTGGTTTGGTACAAGGCGGGAGCGGCAATGAGCAGTTCTTC
TRBD2 few TRBJ2-7 TRBV24-1 14 CATSSSGLPYEQYF TGTGCCACCAGTTCTAGCGGACTCCCCTACGAGCAGTACTTC
TRBD2 - TRBJ2-1 TRBV5-4 18 CASSTGLAGGVSYNEQFF TGTGCCAGCAGCACGGGACTAGCGGGAGGGGTCTCCTACAATGAGCAGTTCTTC